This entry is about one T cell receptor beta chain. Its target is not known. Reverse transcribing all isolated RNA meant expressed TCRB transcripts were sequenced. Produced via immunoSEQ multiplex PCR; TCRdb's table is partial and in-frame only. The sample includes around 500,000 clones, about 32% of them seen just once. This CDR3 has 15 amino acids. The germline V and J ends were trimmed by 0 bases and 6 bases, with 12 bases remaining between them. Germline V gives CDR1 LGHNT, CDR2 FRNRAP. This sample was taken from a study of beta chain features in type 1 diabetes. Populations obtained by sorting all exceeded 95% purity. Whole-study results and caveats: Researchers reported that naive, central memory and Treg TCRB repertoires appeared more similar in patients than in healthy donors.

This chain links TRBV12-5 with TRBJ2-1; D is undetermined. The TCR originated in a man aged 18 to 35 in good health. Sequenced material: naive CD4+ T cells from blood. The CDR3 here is CASGLVPIRANEQFF. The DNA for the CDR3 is TGTGCTAGTGGTTTGGTACCAATAAGGGCCAATGAGCAGTTCTTC.